The rows below give T cell receptor beta chains drawn from one sample of a study of early T cells in non-severe SARS-CoV-2 infection. Each CDR3 protein gets one entry after TCRdb re-called the 5' RACE reads with MiXCR. The top ten clones hold roughly 4.6% of a sample with 60,000 or so distinct CDR3 sequences, around 12% of them seen once. Sequenced sample: whole blood. All receptors come from an adult who was a healthcare worker with PCR-confirmed SARS-CoV-2 infection or an uninfected control (not recorded which). The CDR3 runs from the conserved cysteine through the conserved F or W. The D gene is left open where the match is weak. Size is stated for part of the rows, as once, few or many counts, or as a class when the clone is expanded.

>TRBV10-2|TRBJ1-6|.|.
CASSESKGGNHF
TGCGCCAGCAGTGAGTCGAAGGGAGGAAACCACTTT
>TRBV29-1|TRBJ2-1|.|.
CSAEGGFF
TGCAGCGCTGAGGGGGGGTTCTTC
>TRBV12-3/TRBV12-4|TRBJ2-7|few|TRBD2
CASSLASGRPKEQYF
TGTGCCAGCAGTTTAGCTAGCGGGAGGCCTAAGGAGCAGTACTTC
>TRBV6-2/TRBV6-3|TRBJ1-1|many|.
CASRSALENTEAFF
TGTGCCAGCAGAAGCGCGTTAGAGAACACTGAAGCTTTCTTT
>TRBV20-1|TRBJ1-1|many|.
CSAPSLTVEAFF
TGCAGTGCCCCTTCATTGACAGTTGAAGCTTTCTTT
>TRBV28|TRBJ1-4|.|.
CASSGRTSEKLFF
TGTGCCAGCAGTGGACGAACTTCTGAAAAACTGTTTTTT
>TRBV20-1|TRBJ1-3|.|.
CSAGTLSGNTIYF
TGCAGTGCTGGGACACTCTCTGGAAACACCATATATTTT
>TRBV7-9|TRBJ2-1|.|.
CASSPTGTYNEQFF
TGTGCCAGCAGCCCCACCGGGACCTACAATGAGCAGTTCTTC
>TRBV4-3|TRBJ1-2|.|.
CASSQGSLNYGYTF
TGCGCCAGCAGCCAAGGCTCTCTTAACTATGGCTACACCTTC
>TRBV10-3|TRBJ1-5|many|.
CAIGLWGAQPQHF
TGTGCCATCGGGTTATGGGGAGCGCAGCCCCAGCATTTT
>TRBV11-2|TRBJ1-1|many|.
CASSLARTSTEAFF
TGTGCCAGCAGCTTAGCCCGAACAAGCACTGAAGCTTTCTTT
>TRBV30|TRBJ1-4|few|.
CAWRRAGDNEKLFF
TGTGCCTGGAGGAGGGCAGGGGATAATGAAAAACTGTTTTTT
>TRBV18|TRBJ2-7|.|TRBD1
CASSPGRTPGGQYF
TGTGCCAGCTCACCGGGACGGACACCAGGGGGGCAGTACTTC
>TRBV5-1|TRBJ2-7|many|TRBD2
CASSTLAGGLRNEQYF
TGCGCCAGCAGCACCCTAGCGGGGGGGCTCCGGAACGAGCAGTACTTC
>TRBV29-1|TRBJ2-7|few|TRBD2
CSVERTSGRNEQYF
TGCAGCGTTGAACGGACTAGCGGGAGGAACGAGCAGTACTTC
>TRBV20-1|TRBJ2-1|few|TRBD2
CSVATSGRANEQFF
TGCAGTGTCGCAACTAGCGGGAGGGCCAATGAGCAGTTCTTC
>TRBV20-1|TRBJ2-7|many|.
CSARDPGLSYEQYF
TGCAGTGCTAGAGATCCGGGACTTTCCTACGAGCAGTACTTC
>TRBV5-1|TRBJ2-7|.|TRBD1
CASTRDSGSYEQYF
TGCGCCAGCACCCGGGACAGCGGCTCCTACGAGCAGTACTTC
>TRBV20-1|TRBJ1-5|many|.
CSAGVAGERQPQHF
TGCAGTGCTGGGGTGGCAGGCGAGCGGCAGCCCCAGCATTTT
>TRBV7-9|TRBJ2-1|many|TRBD2
CASSLGATSGSENEQFF
TGTGCCAGCAGCTTAGGGGCGACTAGCGGGAGCGAGAATGAGCAGTTCTTC
>TRBV6-6|TRBJ1-5|medium-sized|.
CASSSKGNQPQHF
TGTGCCAGCAGCAGCAAGGGCAATCAGCCCCAGCATTTT
>TRBV30|TRBJ1-5|.|TRBD1
CACRRGTGSNQPQHF
TGTGCCTGCCGCCGAGGGACAGGGAGCAATCAGCCCCAGCATTTT
>TRBV10-2|TRBJ2-1|many|.
CASSEYVPSPYNEQFF
TGCGCCAGCAGTGAGTACGTGCCGAGTCCCTACAATGAGCAGTTCTTC
>TRBV29-1|TRBJ2-5|.|.
CSVELGGKTQYF
TGCAGCGTTGAATTGGGGGGAAAGACCCAGTACTTC
>TRBV2|TRBJ2-7|few|.
CATGTTPYEQYF
TGTGCGACCGGGACGACACCCTACGAGCAGTACTTC
>TRBV9|TRBJ2-7|many|.
CASSVGGGRYEQYF
TGTGCCAGCAGCGTAGGAGGCGGCCGATACGAGCAGTACTTC
>TRBV10-3|TRBJ2-2|many|.
CAISPAGNTGELFF
TGTGCCATCAGCCCCGCTGGCAACACCGGGGAGCTGTTTTTT
>TRBV5-4|TRBJ2-3|.|.
CASSSDLNTQYF
TGTGCCAGCAGCTCCGATCTGAATACGCAGTATTTT
>TRBV18|TRBJ2-2|few|.
CASSSTGTPPGELFF
TGTGCCAGCTCGTCCACCGGGACTCCCCCCGGGGAGCTGTTTTTT
>TRBV11-2|TRBJ2-5|many|.
CASSLGQQETQYF
TGTGCCAGCAGCTTAGGACAGCAAGAGACCCAGTACTTC
>TRBV6-1|TRBJ1-5|many|.
CASSEVRSQGQPQHF
TGTGCCAGCAGTGAAGTCCGCAGTCAGGGGCAGCCCCAGCATTTT
>TRBV20-1|TRBJ1-1|few|.
CSAKNPEGTEAFF
TGCAGTGCGAAAAACCCAGAGGGGACTGAAGCTTTCTTT
>TRBV3-1|TRBJ1-1|.|.
CASSRQKGSWTEAFF
TGTGCCAGCAGCCGACAGAAGGGCAGTTGGACTGAAGCTTTCTTT
>TRBV12-3/TRBV12-4|TRBJ2-3|many|.
CASRIDAGTDTQYF
TGTGCCAGCAGGATAGACGCGGGCACAGATACGCAGTATTTT
>TRBV14|TRBJ1-2|many|TRBD1
CASSPGQNLYGYTF
TGTGCCAGCAGCCCGGGACAGAACCTCTATGGCTACACCTTC
>TRBV29-1|TRBJ2-4|.|TRBD1
CSVWTGDNIQYF
TGCAGCGTGTGGACAGGGGATAACATTCAGTACTTC
>TRBV12-3/TRBV12-4|TRBJ2-1|few|.
CASSYRDSYNEQFF
TGTGCCAGCAGTTACAGGGATTCATACAATGAGCAGTTCTTC
>TRBV9|TRBJ2-6|many|.
CASSVRGALSGANVLTF
TGTGCCAGCAGCGTACGGGGGGCCCTATCTGGGGCCAACGTCCTGACTTTC
>TRBV19|TRBJ2-4|.|.
CATSRGESKNIQYF
TGTGCCACCTCCAGGGGAGAGTCCAAAAACATTCAGTACTTC
>TRBV20-1|TRBJ2-2|many|.
CSAIPGGRGTGELFF
TGCAGTGCTATTCCTGGAGGGCGAGGTACCGGGGAGCTGTTTTTT
>TRBV29-1|TRBJ2-5|.|.
CSVVLAEETQYF
TGCAGCGTTGTTTTAGCGGAAGAGACCCAGTACTTC
>TRBV7-2|TRBJ2-7|few|TRBD1
CASSLVGTDPSYEQYF
TGTGCCAGCAGCTTAGTGGGGACAGATCCCTCCTACGAGCAGTACTTC
>TRBV12-3/TRBV12-4|TRBJ1-6|.|.
CASSRTGDRAPLHF
TGTGCCAGCAGTCGGACGGGGGATCGGGCACCCCTCCACTTT